This T cell receptor (beta chain) was recovered during a study of blood T cell repertoires in COVID-19. In the study overall: The analysed material was cDNA or gDNA that came from T cells, B-cell-depleted T cells, or PBMCs.

This CDR3 has 16 residues. V was cut by 1 base and J by 2 bases, with 18 bases left in between. Germline V CDR1 and CDR2: GTSNPN, SVGIG (reference sequence). Sequencing was performed with immunoSEQ multiplex PCR; in TCRdb, only in-frame clones are kept and a portion is missing. The sample records tens of thousands of clones, 75% to 90% being singletons. The chain has TRBV30 and TRBJ2-7; D is possibly TRBD1 (6 bases). The origin of this receptor is a human donor in a cohort sampled during active COVID-19. Sequencing input: peripheral blood. The DNA for the CDR3 is TGTGCCTGGAGTGCTTCCGAGCGGACAGTTCCCTACGAGCAGTACTTC. Its translation is CAWSASERTVPYEQYF.